The 25 T cell receptor beta chains below all came from one sample that was sequenced in a study of T cell responses to AZD1222 COVID-19 vaccine. TCRdb keeps only in-frame clones here, not all; method: immunoSEQ multiplex PCR. Of fewer than 90,000 clones detected, 85% to 90% appear once; the ten largest clones hold approximately 5.6%. This specimen consisted of peripheral blood, obtained 28 days after the second AZD1222 dose. Source of these receptors: an adult who received the AZD1222 COVID-19 vaccine.

The chain has TRBV4-3 and TRBJ1-4; a weak D match, TRBD1 (5 bases). The CDR3 runs to 18 residues. Per the germline V gene, CDR1 is LGHNA and CDR2 is YSLEER. Trimming took 0 bases from V and 0 from J, leaving 14 bases between them. The DNA for the CDR3 is TGCGCCAGCAGCCAAGATGGGGACCAGTCCGCAACTAATGAAAAACTGTTTTTT. Translating it yields CASSQDGDQSATNEKLFF.

Points on this clone: One end of the junction varies from germline; a read error may be responsible. The V gene is TRBV4-1, the J gene TRBJ1-6, with unresolved D. Per the germline V gene, CDR1 is MGHRA and CDR2 is YSYEKL. This CDR3 has 14 amino acids. Here the CDR3 DNA reads TGCGCCAGCACCCAAGTACGGGATAATTCACCCCTCCACTTT. This gives the protein CASTQVRDNSPLHF.

The chain has TRBV29-1 and TRBJ2-7; no definite D call. Germline V gives CDR1 SQVTM, CDR2 ANQGSEA. Trimming pared 7 bases from V and 0 bases from J, leaving 10 bases between. The CDR3 runs 12 residues. The CDR3 is CSGKGPSYEQYF. The CDR3 nucleotides are TGCAGCGGGAAAGGGCCCTCCTACGAGCAGTACTTC.

The chain couples TRBV27 to TRBJ1-5; D is unclear. The V and J ends lost 3 bases and 5 bases respectively, with 8 bases between them. CDR1 is MNHEY, CDR2 SMNVEV, per germline (reference sequence). There are 13 residues in the CDR3. The CDR3 DNA sequence: TGTGCCAGCAGTTTCCTCGCCCATCAGCCCCAGCATTTT. This encodes CASSFLAHQPQHF.

V gene TRBV5-1 combines with J gene TRBJ2-2, with 8 bases matching TRBD2. V trimming: 2 bases; J trimming: 2 bases; junction bases outside the gene matches: 2. The V gene's germline CDR1 is SGHRS and CDR2 YFSETQ. The CDR3 is 15 residues long. In nucleotides, the CDR3 is TGCGCCAGCAGCTTAGGACTAGCCAACACCGGGGAGCTGTTTTTT. Its translation is CASSLGLANTGELFF.

The J gene is TRBJ2-7, the V gene TRBV10-3, with TRBD1 as a possible D gene (6 bases). CDR3 size: 15 residues. Germline assignment: CDR1 ENHRY and CDR2 SYGVKD. The germline V and J ends were trimmed by 6 bases and 3 bases, with 18 bases remaining between them. CDR3 in DNA: TGTGCCATCAGGACACAGGGTAAGAAGGACTACGAGCAGTACTTC. Protein: CAIRTQGKKDYEQYF.

The V call is TRBV21-1, the J call TRBJ1-4. TRBV21-1 is designated a pseudogene. There are 18 residues in the CDR3. The DNA of the CDR3 is TGTGCCAGCAGCAAGACCCGCGTTCGGAGTTCCAACAATGAAAAACTGTTTTTT. Amino acid sequence: CASSKTRVRSSNNEKLFF.

The chain joins TRBV7-9 to TRBJ1-1, with no clear D. The V gene's germline CDR1 is SEHNR and CDR2 FQNEAQ (reference sequence). This CDR3 has 13 residues. Between the trimmed V and J ends, which lost 3 bases and 4 bases, there was a span of 9 bases. CDR3 nucleotide sequence: TGTGCCAGCAGCTTCCCCAGGCGCACTGAAGCTTTCTTT. The encoded protein is CASSFPRRTEAFF.

The chain joins TRBV27 to TRBJ2-1, with 7 bases identical to TRBD1. This CDR3 is 13 amino acids long. The junction had 9 bases not matched to a gene; V was cut back by 0 bases and J by 16 bases. Germline V lookup: CDR1 MNHEY, CDR2 SMNVEV (reference sequence). In DNA form, the CDR3 reads TGTGCCAGCAGTTTATCCCGGGGACAGCTATATTTCTTC. Translating gives CASSLSRGQLYFF.

The rearrangement links TRBV5-6 to TRBJ1-1, with D perhaps matching TRBD1 (6 bases). Per germline, CDR1 SGHDT and CDR2 YYEEEE. With 3 bases removed from V and 0 bases from J, the gap between germline ends came to 15 bases. There are 16 residues in the CDR3. The CDR3 nucleotides read TGTGCCAGCAGCTCCGGGGGCTGGGAGGTGAACACTGAAGCTTTCTTT. Translating it yields CASSSGGWEVNTEAFF.

The chain couples TRBV11-2 to TRBJ1-3; D gene ambiguous. The V gene lost 5 bases and the J gene lost 7 bases, with 9 bases spanning the gap. The CDR3 extends over 12 amino acids. Looked up from germline, CDR1 is SGHAT and CDR2 is FQNNGV. CDR3 protein: CASSASANTIYF. The CDR3 DNA reads TGTGCCAGCAGCGCCTCGGCGAACACCATATATTTT. Based on the CDR3 plus reference TRBV11-2 and TRBJ1-3, the full variable domain is EAGVAQSPRYKIIEKRQSVAFWCNPISGHATLYWYQQILGQGPKLLIQFQNNGVVDDSQLPKDRFSAERLKGVDSTLKIQPAKLEDSAVYLCASSASANTIYFGEGSWLTVV.

The V gene is TRBV11-2, the J gene TRBJ2-1; D possibly corresponds to TRBD2 (6 bases). From germline, CDR1 is SGHAT and CDR2 FQNNGV. Trimming cost V 3 bases and J 8 bases, with 23 bases left between them. The CDR3 spans 17 residues. The CDR3 nucleotides read TGTGCCAGCAGCTTTAGCGGTTCCCGCGGGTTCAGCGATGAGCAGTTCTTC. The encoded protein is CASSFSGSRGFSDEQFF.

This chain uses TRBV7-2 with TRBJ2-7, with D perhaps TRBD1 or TRBD2 (6 bases each). The CDR3 spans 16 residues. Germline CDR1 reads SGHTA; CDR2 reads FQGNSA. The V end lost 5 bases, the J end lost 2 bases, and 19 bases lay between the germline ends. The CDR3 bases are TGTGCCAGCAGCCCCACGGGGGCAGGGAGAGCCTACGAGCAGTACTTC. It codes for CASSPTGAGRAYEQYF.

The V call is TRBV14, the J call TRBJ2-5; 9 bases align to TRBD2. This CDR3 spans 16 amino acids. Per the germline V gene, CDR1 is SGHDN and CDR2 is FVKESK. Trimming took 0 bases from V and 1 from J; bases not matched to a gene: 3. The CDR3 is CASSQDGAGGQETQYF. CDR3 nucleotide sequence: TGTGCCAGCAGCCAAGATGGAGCGGGGGGCCAAGAGACCCAGTACTTC.

The rearrangement joins TRBV19 to TRBJ1-5, with TRBD1 matching over 12 bases. The CDR3 totals 14 residues. The junction had 8 bases not matched to a gene; V was cut back by 8 bases and J by 9 bases. CDR1 and CDR2 from the germline V gene are LNHDA and SQIVND (reference sequence). In DNA, the CDR3 is TGTGCCAGTGCCGGGACAGGGGGCGGGGGGCCCCAGCATTTT. Protein product: CASAGTGGGGPQHF.

The chain has TRBV6-5 and TRBJ1-5; the D gene is possibly TRBD1 (6 bases). From germline, CDR1 is MNHEY and CDR2 SVGAGI. The CDR3 spans 14 residues. Trimming took 0 bases from V and 6 from J, leaving 9 bases between them. CDR3 sequence (DNA): TGTGCCAGCAGTTACTCGGGGGGCGGTCAGCCCCAGCATTTT. Protein sequence: CASSYSGGGQPQHF.

The V call is TRBV15, the J call TRBJ2-5; TRBD1 matches at 7 bases. The V gene's germline CDR1 is LNHNV and CDR2 YYDKDF (reference sequence). The junction had 18 bases not matched to a gene; V was cut back by 5 bases and J by 6 bases. The CDR3 sequence is 17 residues long. CDR3 region: CATSGRTGSIRSKTQYF. As DNA, the CDR3 is TGTGCCACCAGCGGTCGGACAGGTTCGATCCGTTCGAAGACCCAGTACTTC.

The chain recombines TRBV5-4 with TRBJ2-5; D is undetermined. CDR1 and CDR2 (germline): SGHNT, YYREEE (reference sequence). This CDR3 is 14 amino acids long. Trimming removed 0 bases from V and 4 bases from J, with 10 bases in between. CDR3 region: CASSLVASPETQYF. The CDR3 bases are TGTGCCAGCAGCTTGGTGGCCTCCCCAGAGACCCAGTACTTC.

This clone was seen just once. The chain is built from TRBV28 and TRBJ1-6; D might be TRBD1 (5 bases). The CDR3 loop spans 14 amino acids. The germline CDR1 and CDR2 sequences are MDHEN and SYDVKM. V lost 7 bases, J lost 8 bases, and 15 bases lay in between. Here the CDR3 reads CASTPGTGYSPLHF. As DNA, the CDR3 is TGTGCCAGCACCCCAGGGACGGGGTATTCACCCCTCCACTTT.

The chain joins TRBV11-3 to TRBJ2-2, with 10 positions matching TRBD1. The length of the CDR3 is 16 residues. Losses at the gene ends were 4 bases for V and 4 bases for J; bases not matched to a gene: 6. Germline V CDR1 and CDR2: SGHNT, YENEEA. CDR3 region: CASSSPGQGTTGELFF. CDR3 DNA: TGTGCCAGCAGCTCTCCGGGACAGGGGACCACCGGGGAGCTGTTTTTT.

The chain carries TRBV18 and TRBJ2-7, with D uncertain. The CDR3 is 13 residues long. V gave up 3 bases and J gave up 0 bases, with 6 bases separating them. Germline values: CDR1 KGHSH, CDR2 LQKENI. This chain's CDR3 is CASSPPSSYEQYF. The CDR3 region has the DNA TGTGCCAGCTCACCCCCGAGCTCCTACGAGCAGTACTTC.

The CDR3 loop reads CASSPFLGRDYGYTF. For the CDR3, the DNA is TGTGCCAGCAGCCCCTTTTTAGGCAGGGACTATGGCTACACCTTC. V gene TRBV14 combines with J gene TRBJ1-2; tentatively, D is TRBD1 (5 bases). V was trimmed by 4 bases and J by 3 bases, leaving 15 bases between them. The V gene's germline CDR1 is SGHDN and CDR2 FVKESK. CDR3 length: 15 amino acids.

The V gene is TRBV7-6, the J gene TRBJ2-7; TRBD2 is a possible D gene (6 bases). Germline V gives CDR1 SGHVS, CDR2 FNYEAQ. V was trimmed by 0 bases and J by 7 bases, leaving 10 bases between them. The CDR3 covers 13 residues. The CDR3 nucleotides are TGTGCCAGCAGCTTAGCGGGTGCGGGGGAGCAGTACTTC. Encoded protein: CASSLAGAGEQYF. Complete variable domain (other parts from reference TRBV7-6 and TRBJ2-7): GAGVSQSPRYKVTKRGQDVALRCDPISGHVSLYWYRQALGQGPEFLTYFNYEAQQDKSGLPNDRFSAERPEGSISTLTIQRTEQRDSAMYRCASSLAGAGEQYFGPGTRLTVT.

The chain recombines TRBV18 with TRBJ2-3; D might be TRBD1 (5 bases). The CDR3 loop spans 14 amino acids. The ends were cut back, 4 bases at V and 2 bases at J, with 10 bases in the middle. CDR1 is KGHSH, CDR2 LQKENI, per germline. The CDR3 loop is CASSLLDITDTQYF. The DNA of the CDR3 is TGTGCCAGCTCACTACTGGACATCACAGATACGCAGTATTTT.

The chain recombines TRBV21-1 with TRBJ2-1; the table's D call TRBD2 went unverified against the DNA. TRBV21-1 is noted as a pseudogene. The CDR3 sequence is 19 residues long. The DNA for the CDR3 is TGTGCCAGCAGCACTAAAACCTCTACCGGGACTAGCGGGAGGAATGAGCAGTTCTTC. It codes for CASSTKTSTGTSGRNEQFF.